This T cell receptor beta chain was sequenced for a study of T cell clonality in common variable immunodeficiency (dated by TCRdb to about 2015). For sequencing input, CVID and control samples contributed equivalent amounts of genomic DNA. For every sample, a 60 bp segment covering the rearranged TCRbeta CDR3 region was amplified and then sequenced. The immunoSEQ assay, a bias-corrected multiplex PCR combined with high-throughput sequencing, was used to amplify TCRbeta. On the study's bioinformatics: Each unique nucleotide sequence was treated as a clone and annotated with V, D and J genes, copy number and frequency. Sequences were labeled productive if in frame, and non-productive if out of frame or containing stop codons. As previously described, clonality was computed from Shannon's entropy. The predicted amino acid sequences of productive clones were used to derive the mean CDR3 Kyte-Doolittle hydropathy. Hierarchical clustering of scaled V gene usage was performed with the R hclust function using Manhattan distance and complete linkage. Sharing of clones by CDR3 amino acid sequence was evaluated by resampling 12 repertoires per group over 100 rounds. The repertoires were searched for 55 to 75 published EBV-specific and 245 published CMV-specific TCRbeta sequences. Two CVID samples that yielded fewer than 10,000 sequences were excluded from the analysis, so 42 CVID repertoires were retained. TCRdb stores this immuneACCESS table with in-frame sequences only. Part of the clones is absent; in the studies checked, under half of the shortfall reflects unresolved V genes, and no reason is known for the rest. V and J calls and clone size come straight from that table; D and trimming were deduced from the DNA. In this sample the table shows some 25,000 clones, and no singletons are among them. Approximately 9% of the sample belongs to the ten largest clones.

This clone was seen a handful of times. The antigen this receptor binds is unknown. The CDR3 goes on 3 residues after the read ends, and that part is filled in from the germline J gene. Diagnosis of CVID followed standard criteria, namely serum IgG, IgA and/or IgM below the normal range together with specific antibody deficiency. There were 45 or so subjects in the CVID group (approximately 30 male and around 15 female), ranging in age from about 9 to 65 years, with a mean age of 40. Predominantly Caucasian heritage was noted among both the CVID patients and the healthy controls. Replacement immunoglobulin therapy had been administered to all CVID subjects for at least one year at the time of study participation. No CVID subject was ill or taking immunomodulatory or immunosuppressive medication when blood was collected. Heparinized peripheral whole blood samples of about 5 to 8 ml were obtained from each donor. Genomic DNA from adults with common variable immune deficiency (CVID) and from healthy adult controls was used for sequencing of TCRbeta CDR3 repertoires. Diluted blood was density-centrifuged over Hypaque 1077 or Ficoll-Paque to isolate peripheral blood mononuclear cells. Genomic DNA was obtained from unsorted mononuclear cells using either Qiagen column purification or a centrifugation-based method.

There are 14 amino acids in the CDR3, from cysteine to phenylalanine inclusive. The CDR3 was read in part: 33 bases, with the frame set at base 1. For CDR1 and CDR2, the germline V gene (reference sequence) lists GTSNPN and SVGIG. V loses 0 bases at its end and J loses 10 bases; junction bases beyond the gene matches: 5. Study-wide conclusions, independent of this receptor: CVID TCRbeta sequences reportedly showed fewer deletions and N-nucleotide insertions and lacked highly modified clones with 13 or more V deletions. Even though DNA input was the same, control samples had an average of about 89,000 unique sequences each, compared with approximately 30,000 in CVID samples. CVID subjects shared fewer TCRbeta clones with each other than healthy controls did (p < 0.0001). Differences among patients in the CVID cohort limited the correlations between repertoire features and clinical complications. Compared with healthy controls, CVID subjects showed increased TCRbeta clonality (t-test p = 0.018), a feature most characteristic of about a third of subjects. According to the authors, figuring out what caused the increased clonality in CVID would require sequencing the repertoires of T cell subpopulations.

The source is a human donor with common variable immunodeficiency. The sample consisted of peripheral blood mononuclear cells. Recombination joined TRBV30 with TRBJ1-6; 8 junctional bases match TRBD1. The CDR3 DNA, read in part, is TGTGCCTGGAGTGTAACAGGGGGTAGATCACCC. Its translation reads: CAWSVTGGRSP. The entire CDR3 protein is CAWSVTGGRSPLHF. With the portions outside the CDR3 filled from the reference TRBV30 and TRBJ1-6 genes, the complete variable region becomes SQTIHQWPATLVQPVGSPLSLECTVEGTSNPNLYWYRQAAGRGLQLLFYSVGIGQISSEVPQNLSASRPQDRQFILSSKKLLLSDSGFYLCAWSVTGGRSPLHFGNGTRLTVT.